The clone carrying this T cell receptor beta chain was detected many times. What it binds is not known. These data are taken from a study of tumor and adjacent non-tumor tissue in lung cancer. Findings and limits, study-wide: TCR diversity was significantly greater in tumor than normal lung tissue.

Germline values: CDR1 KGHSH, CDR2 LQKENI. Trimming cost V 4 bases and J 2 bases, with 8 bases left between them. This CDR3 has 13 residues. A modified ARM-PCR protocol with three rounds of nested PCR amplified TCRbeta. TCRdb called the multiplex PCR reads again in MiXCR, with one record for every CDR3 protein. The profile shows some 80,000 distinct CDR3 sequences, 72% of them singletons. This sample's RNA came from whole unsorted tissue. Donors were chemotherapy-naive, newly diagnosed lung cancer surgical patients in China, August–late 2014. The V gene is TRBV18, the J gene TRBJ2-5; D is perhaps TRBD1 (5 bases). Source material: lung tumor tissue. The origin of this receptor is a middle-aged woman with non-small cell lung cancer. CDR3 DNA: TGTGCCAGCTCACAGGGGTTTCAAGAGACCCAGTACTTC. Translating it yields CASSQGFQETQYF.